Below, one T cell receptor beta chain is given with its context. This specimen belongs to a study of cytomegalovirus exposure and HLA in healthy donors. At the level of the study: The 666 first-cohort repertoires shared a platform with the 130 or so validation repertoires, as reported in a later analysis.

Generated by immunoSEQ multiplex PCR, the TCRdb table keeps only in-frame clones and is missing some. The sample shows 55,000 to 75,000 clones, 90% to 96% of them seen only once. Germline trimming cut 4 bases from V and 4 bases from J; bases unmatched to any gene: 0. This CDR3 is built from 12 residues. Germline CDR1 SGHTA, CDR2 FQGTGA. The donors belonged to the approximately 120-subject validation cohort, separate from the roughly 600-subject first cohort. This chain joins TRBV7-3 and TRBJ1-1; 7 positions match TRBD1. Sequenced: PBMCs. The clonotype comes from a woman younger than 35 in good health and CMV-seronegative. Here the CDR3 DNA reads TGTGCCAGCAGCTCAGGGGGCACTGAAGCTTTCTTT. Encoded protein: CASSSGGTEAFF. The whole variable domain, remainder taken from reference TRBV7-3 and TRBJ1-1, is GAGVSQTPSNKVTEKGKYVELRCDPISGHTALYWYRQSLGQGPEFLIYFQGTGAADDSGLPNDRFFAVRPEGSVSTLKIQRTERGDSAVYLCASSSGGTEAFFGQGTRLTVV.